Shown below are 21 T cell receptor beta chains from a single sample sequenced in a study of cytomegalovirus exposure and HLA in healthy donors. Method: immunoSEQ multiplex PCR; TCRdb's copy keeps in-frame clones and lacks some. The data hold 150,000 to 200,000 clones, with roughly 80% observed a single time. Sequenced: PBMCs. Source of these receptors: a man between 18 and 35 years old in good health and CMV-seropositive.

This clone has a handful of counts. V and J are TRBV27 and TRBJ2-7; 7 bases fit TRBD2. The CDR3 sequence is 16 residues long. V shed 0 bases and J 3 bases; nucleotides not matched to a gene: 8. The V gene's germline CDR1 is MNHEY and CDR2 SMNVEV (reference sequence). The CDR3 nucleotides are TGTGCCAGCAGTTTATCAGCGGCGGGAGAGGGCTACGAGCAGTACTTC. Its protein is CASSLSAAGEGYEQYF.

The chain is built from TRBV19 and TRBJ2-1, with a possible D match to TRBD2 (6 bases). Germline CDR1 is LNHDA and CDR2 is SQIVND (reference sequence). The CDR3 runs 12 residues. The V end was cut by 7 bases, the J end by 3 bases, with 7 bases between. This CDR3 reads CASTGDYNEQFF. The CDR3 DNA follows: TGTGCCAGTACGGGAGACTACAATGAGCAGTTCTTC.

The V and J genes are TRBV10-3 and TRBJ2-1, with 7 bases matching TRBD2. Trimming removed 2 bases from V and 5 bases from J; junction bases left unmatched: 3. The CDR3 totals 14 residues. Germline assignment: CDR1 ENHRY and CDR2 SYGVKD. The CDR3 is CAISETSVDNEQFF. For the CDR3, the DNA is TGTGCCATCAGTGAGACTAGCGTAGACAATGAGCAGTTCTTC.

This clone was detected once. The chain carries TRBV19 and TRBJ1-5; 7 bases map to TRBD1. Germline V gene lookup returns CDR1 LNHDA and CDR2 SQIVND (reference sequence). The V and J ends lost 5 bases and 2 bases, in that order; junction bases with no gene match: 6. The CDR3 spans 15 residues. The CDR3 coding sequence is TGTGCCAGTAGTTCTACAGGGGACGGCAATCAGCCCCAGCATTTT. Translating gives CASSSTGDGNQPQHF.

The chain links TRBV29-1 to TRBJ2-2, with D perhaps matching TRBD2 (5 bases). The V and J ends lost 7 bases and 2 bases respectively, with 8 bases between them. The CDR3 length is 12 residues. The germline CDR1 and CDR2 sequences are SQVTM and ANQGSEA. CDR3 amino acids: CSAGRNTGELFF. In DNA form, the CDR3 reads TGCAGCGCGGGAAGAAACACCGGGGAGCTGTTTTTT.

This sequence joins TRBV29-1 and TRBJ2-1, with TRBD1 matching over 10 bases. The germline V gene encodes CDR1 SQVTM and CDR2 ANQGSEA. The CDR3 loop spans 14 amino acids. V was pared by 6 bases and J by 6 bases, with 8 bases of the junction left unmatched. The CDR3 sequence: CSVFRDRGTNEQFF. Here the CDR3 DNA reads TGCAGCGTGTTCCGGGACAGGGGAACCAATGAGCAGTTCTTC.

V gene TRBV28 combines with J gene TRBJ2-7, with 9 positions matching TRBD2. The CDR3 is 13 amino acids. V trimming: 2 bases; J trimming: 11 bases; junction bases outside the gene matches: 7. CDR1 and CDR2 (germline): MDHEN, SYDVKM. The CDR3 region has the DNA TGTGCCAGCAGTTTAGGCCTAGCGGGATCCGAGTACTTC. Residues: CASSLGLAGSEYF.

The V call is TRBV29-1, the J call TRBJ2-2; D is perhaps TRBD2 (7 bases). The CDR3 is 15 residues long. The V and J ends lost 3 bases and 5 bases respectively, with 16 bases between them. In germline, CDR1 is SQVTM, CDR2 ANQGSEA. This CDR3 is CSVDRGGSYTGELFF. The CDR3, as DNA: TGCAGCGTTGATAGGGGGGGTAGTTATACCGGGGAGCTGTTTTTT.

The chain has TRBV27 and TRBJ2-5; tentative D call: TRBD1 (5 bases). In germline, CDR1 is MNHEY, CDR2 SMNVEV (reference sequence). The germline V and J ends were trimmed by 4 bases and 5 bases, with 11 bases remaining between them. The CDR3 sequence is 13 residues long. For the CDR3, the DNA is TGTGCCAGCAGTTCTTGGGCAGGGGAGACCCAGTACTTC. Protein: CASSSWAGETQYF.

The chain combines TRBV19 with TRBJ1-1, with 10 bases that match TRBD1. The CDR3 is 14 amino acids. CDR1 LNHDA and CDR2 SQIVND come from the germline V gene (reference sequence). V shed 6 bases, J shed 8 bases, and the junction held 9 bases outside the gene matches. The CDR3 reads CASRRGTGVREAFF. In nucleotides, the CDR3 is TGTGCCAGTAGAAGAGGGACAGGGGTGAGGGAAGCTTTCTTT. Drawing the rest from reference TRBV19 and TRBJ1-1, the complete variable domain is DGGITQSPKYLFRKEGQNVTLSCEQNLNHDAMYWYRQDPGQGLRLIYYSQIVNDFQKGDIAEGYSVSREKKESFPLTVTSAQKNPTAFYLCASRRGTGVREAFFGQGTRLTVV.

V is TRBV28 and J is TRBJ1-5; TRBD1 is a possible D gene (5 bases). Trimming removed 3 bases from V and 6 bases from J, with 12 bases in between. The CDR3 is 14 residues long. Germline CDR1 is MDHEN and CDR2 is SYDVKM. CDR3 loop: CASSLSGDGQPQHF. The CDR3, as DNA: TGTGCCAGCAGTTTGAGCGGGGACGGTCAGCCCCAGCATTTT.

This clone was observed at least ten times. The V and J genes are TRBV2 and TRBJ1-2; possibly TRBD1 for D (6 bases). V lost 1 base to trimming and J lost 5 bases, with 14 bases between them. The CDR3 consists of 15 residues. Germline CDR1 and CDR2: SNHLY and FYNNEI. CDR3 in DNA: TGTGCCAGCAGTGAAGGGGGGGGCGCTGGGTATGGCTACACCTTC. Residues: CASSEGGGAGYGYTF.

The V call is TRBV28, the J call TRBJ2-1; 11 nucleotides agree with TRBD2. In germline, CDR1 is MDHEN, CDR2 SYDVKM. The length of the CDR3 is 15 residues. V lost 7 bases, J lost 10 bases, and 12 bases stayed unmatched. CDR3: CASTWGLAERKEQFF. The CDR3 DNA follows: TGTGCCAGCACCTGGGGACTAGCGGAAAGAAAGGAGCAGTTCTTC.

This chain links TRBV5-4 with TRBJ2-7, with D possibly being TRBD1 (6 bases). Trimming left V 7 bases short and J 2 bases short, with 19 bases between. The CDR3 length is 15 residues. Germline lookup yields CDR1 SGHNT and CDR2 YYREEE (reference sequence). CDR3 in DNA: TGTGCCAGCTCCCCGGACAGCCGCCTTCCCTACGAGCAGTACTTC. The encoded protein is CASSPDSRLPYEQYF. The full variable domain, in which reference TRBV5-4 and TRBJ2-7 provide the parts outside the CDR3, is ETGVTQSPTHLIKTRGQQVTLRCSSQSGHNTVSWYQQALGQGPQFIFQYYREEENGRGNFPPRFSGLQFPNYSSELNVNALELDDSALYLCASSPDSRLPYEQYFGPGTRLTVT.

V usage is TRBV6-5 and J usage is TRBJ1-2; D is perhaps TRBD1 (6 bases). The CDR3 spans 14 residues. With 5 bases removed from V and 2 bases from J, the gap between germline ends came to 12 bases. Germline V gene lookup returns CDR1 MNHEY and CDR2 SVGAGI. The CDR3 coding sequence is TGTGCCAGCAGTGTACAGGGATTCAACTATGGCTACACCTTC. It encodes CASSVQGFNYGYTF.

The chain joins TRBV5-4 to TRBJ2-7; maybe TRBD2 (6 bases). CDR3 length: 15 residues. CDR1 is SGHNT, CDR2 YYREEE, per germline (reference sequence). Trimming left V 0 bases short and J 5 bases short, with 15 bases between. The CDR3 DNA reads TGTGCCAGCAGCTTGGCCGGAGGGGCCCTCCACGAGCAGTACTTC. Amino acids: CASSLAGGALHEQYF.

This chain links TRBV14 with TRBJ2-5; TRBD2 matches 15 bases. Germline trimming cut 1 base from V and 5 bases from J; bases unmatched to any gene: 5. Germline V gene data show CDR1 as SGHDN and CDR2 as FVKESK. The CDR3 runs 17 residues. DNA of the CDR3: TGTGCCAGCAGCCAAGGTGGACTAGCGGGAGGGCAGGAGACCCAGTACTTC. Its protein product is CASSQGGLAGGQETQYF.

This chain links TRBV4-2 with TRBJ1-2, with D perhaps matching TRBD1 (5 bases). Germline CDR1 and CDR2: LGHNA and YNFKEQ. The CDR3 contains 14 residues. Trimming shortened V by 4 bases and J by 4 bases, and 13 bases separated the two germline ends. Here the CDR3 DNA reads TGTGCCAGCAGCCCTAGGAGGGGCTCCTATGGCTACACCTTC. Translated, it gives CASSPRRGSYGYTF.

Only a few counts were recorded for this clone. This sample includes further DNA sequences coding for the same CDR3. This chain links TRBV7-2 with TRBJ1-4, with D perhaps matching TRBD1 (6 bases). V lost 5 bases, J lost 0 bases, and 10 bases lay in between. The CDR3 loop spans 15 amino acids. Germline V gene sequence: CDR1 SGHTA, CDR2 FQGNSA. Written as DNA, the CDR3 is TGTGCCAGCAGCCTGGACAGCTCAACTAATGAAAAACTGTTTTTT. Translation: CASSLDSSTNEKLFF.

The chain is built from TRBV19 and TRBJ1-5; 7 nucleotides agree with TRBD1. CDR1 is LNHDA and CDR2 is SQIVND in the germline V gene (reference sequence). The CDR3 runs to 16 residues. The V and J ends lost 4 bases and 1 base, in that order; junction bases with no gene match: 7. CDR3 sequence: CASSTLGTASNQPQHF. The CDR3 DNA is TGTGCCAGTAGTACCCTTGGGACAGCGAGCAATCAGCCCCAGCATTTT.

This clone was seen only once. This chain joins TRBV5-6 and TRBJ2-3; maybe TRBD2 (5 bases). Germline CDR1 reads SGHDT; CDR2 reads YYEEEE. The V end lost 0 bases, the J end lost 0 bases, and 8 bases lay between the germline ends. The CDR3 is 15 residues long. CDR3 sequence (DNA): TGTGCCAGCAGCTTGGGCGGGCCTAGCACAGATACGCAGTATTTT. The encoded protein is CASSLGGPSTDTQYF.